The 6 T cell receptor beta chains presented below share a single source sample, sequenced in a study of T cells in Graves' hyperthyroidism and ophthalmopathy. It was RNA transcripts that yielded the amplified TCR beta CDR3 regions. During a first-round RT-PCR of the TCR CDR3, the HTBI primer set was used. A single record per CDR3 protein comes from TCRdb applying MiXCR to the multiplex PCR reads. The sample includes 450,000 to 650,000 distinct CDR3 sequences, over 12% of them seen just once. Sequences were obtained from blood. All receptors derive from a young woman with Graves' ophthalmopathy.

In this sample, this clonotype turned up many times. This chain uses TRBV7-9 with TRBJ2-7; D might be TRBD1 (5 bases). The V end lost 1 base, the J end lost 0 bases, and 10 bases lay between the germline ends. The CDR3 has 15 residues. Germline CDR1 reads SEHNR; CDR2 reads FQNEAQ (reference sequence). The CDR3 region is CASSLGGRNSYEQYF. The CDR3 coding sequence is TGTGCCAGCAGCTTAGGGGGCCGGAACTCCTACGAGCAGTACTTC.

In this sample, this clonotype turned up a few times. The genes are TRBV20-1 and TRBJ2-5, with D hard to call. Trimming stripped 6 bases from V and 5 bases from J, with 10 bases between. The length of the CDR3 is 11 residues. Germline loops: CDR1 DFQATT, CDR2 SNEGSKA (reference sequence). CDR3 DNA: TGCAGTGCCATTCAAGGGGAGACCCAGTACTTC. It specifies CSAIQGETQYF.

This clonotype was recorded at least ten times. The rearrangement uses TRBV27 and TRBJ1-1, with TRBD1 identical over 8 bases. Germline CDR1 and CDR2: MNHEY and SMNVEV (reference sequence). The V gene end was trimmed by 3 bases and the J gene end by 5 bases; junction bases not matched to a gene: 8. This CDR3 has 15 residues. For the CDR3, the DNA is TGTGCCAGCAGTTTCCAGACAGGGGTATGGACTGAAGCTTTCTTT. It encodes CASSFQTGVWTEAFF.

This chain links TRBV11-3 with TRBJ2-3, with a possible D match to TRBD1 (5 bases). The CDR3 length is 16 residues. Germline V gives CDR1 SGHNT, CDR2 YENEEA. Trimming removed 5 bases from V and 5 bases from J, with 20 bases in between. CDR3 DNA sequence: TGTGCCAGCAGCCCTTGGGGCGGAAAAAGTATAGATACGCAGTATTTT. This encodes CASSPWGGKSIDTQYF.

This clonotype was found a few times. This may be a read error: a much more frequent sequence differs by one nucleotide. The chain carries TRBV27 and TRBJ2-1; 13 positions agree with TRBD2. Germline V CDR1 and CDR2: MNHEY, SMNVEV (reference sequence). V trimming: 8 bases; J trimming: 12 bases; junction bases outside the gene matches: 10. The CDR3 is 14 residues long. The DNA for the CDR3 is TGTGCCAGCCTCGGACTAGCGGGAGCAGGTAGGCAGTTCTTC. Protein: CASLGLAGAGRQFF.

This clonotype appeared a single time. The chain carries TRBV12-3 or TRBV12-4 and TRBJ2-1, with 10 bases identical to TRBD1. The CDR3 is 14 residues long. J lost 8 bases, V lost 6 bases, and 7 bases had no gene match. CDR3 coding DNA: TGTGCCAGCAGCCCAAGGACAGGGGGGCATGAGCAGTTCTTC. It is translated as CASSPRTGGHEQFF.